This T cell receptor beta chain was found in a study of early T cells in non-severe SARS-CoV-2 infection. This clonotype was detected a few times. The J segment lost 9 bases and the V segment lost 3 bases, leaving 7 bases of the junction unmatched. Germline V gene lookup returns CDR1 KGHSH and CDR2 LQKENI. CDR3 length: 13 amino acids. TCRdb re-called the 5' RACE reads with MiXCR, one entry per CDR3 protein. Counted here are around 39,000 distinct CDR3 sequences, roughly 8% occurring once; the ten biggest clones make up around 12%. The V and J genes are TRBV18 and TRBJ1-1; 7 bases fit TRBD1. The origin of this receptor is an adult who was a healthcare worker with PCR-confirmed SARS-CoV-2 infection or an uninfected control (not recorded which). The sample was whole blood, taken at baseline. CDR3 sequence reads: CASSPGQEGKAFF. CDR3 DNA: TGTGCCAGCTCACCCGGACAGGAGGGGAAAGCTTTCTTT. The variable domain in full, with the rest retrieved from reference TRBV18 and TRBJ1-1, is NAGVMQNPRHLVRRRGQEARLRCSPMKGHSHVYWYRQLPEEGLKFMVYLQKENIIDESGMPKERFSAEFPKEGPSILRIQQVVRGDSAAYFCASSPGQEGKAFFGQGTRLTVV.